The next 3 T cell receptor beta chains were all read from a single sample in a study of blood T cells in healthy people across ages. Alongside a J-beta primer mix, a sample-barcoded 5' primer served in a second PCR lasting about 7 to 11 cycles. TCRdb analysed the 5' RACE reads with MiXCR anew, one entry per CDR3 protein. Among 600,000 or so distinct CDR3 sequences, around 48% were seen once, and the ten largest hold about 22%. The sequencing input was blood. The receptors here all came from a man older than 75 in good health.

The V and J genes are TRBV11-1 and TRBJ2-5; 7 bases agree with TRBD1. The DNA end is more similar to TRBJ2-7, so the J call may be wrong. This CDR3 has 15 amino acids. Germline V lookup: CDR1 SGHAT, CDR2 FQDESV (reference sequence). The CDR3 loop is CASSLLQGSSYEQYF. DNA for the CDR3: TGTGCCAGCAGCCTTCTACAGGGGTCTTCCTACGAGCAGTACTTC.

This clonotype was seen once. The gene calls are TRBV14 and TRBJ2-1, with TRBD1 matching over 9 bases. V shed 3 bases and J 4 bases; nucleotides not matched to a gene: 4. Germline CDR1 is SGHDN and CDR2 is FVKESK. The CDR3 contains 15 residues. Here the CDR3 DNA reads TGTGCCAGCAGCCAGGACAGGGGACAATACAATGAGCAGTTCTTC. Protein sequence: CASSQDRGQYNEQFF. Together with reference TRBV14 and TRBJ2-1, the CDR3 gives the full variable domain: EAGVTQFPSHSVIEKGQTVTLRCDPISGHDNLYWYRRVMGKEIKFLLHFVKESKQDESGMPNNRFLAERTGGTYSTLKVQPAELEDSGVYFCASSQDRGQYNEQFFGPGTRLTVL.

The rearrangement uses TRBV30 and TRBJ1-1; maybe TRBD1 (5 bases). V dropped 0 bases and J dropped 3 bases, with 14 bases sitting between them. CDR1 GTSNPN and CDR2 SVGIG come from the germline V gene (reference sequence). The CDR3 is 15 amino acids. CDR3 in DNA: TGTGCCTGGAGTGTACACCCCCAGGGATACACTGAAGCTTTCTTT. This translates into CAWSVHPQGYTEAFF.